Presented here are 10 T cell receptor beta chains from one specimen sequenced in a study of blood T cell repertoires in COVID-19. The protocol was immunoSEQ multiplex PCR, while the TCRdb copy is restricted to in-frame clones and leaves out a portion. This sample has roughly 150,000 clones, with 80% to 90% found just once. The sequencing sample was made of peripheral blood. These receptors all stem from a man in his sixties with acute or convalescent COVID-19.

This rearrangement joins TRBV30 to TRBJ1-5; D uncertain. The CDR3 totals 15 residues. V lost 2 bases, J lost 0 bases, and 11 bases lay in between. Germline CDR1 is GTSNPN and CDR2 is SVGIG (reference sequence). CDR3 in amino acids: CAWSTADYSNQPQHF. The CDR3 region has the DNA TGTGCCTGGAGTACTGCCGATTATAGCAATCAGCCCCAGCATTTT. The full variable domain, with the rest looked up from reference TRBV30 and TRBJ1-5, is SQTIHQWPATLVQPVGSPLSLECTVEGTSNPNLYWYRQAAGRGLQLLFYSVGIGQISSEVPQNLSASRPQDRQFILSSKKLLLSDSGFYLCAWSTADYSNQPQHFGDGTRLSIL.

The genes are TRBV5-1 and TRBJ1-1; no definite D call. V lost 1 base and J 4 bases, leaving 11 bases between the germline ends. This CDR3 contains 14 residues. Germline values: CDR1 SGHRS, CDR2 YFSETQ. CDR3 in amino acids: CASSLTALSTEAFF. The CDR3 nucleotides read TGCGCCAGCAGCTTGACAGCCTTAAGCACTGAAGCTTTCTTT.

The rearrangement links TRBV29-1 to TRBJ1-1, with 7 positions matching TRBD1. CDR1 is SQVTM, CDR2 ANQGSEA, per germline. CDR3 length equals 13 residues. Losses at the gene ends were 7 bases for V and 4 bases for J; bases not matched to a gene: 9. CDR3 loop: CSAMTGYVTEAFF. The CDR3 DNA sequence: TGCAGCGCCATGACAGGGTATGTCACTGAAGCTTTCTTT.

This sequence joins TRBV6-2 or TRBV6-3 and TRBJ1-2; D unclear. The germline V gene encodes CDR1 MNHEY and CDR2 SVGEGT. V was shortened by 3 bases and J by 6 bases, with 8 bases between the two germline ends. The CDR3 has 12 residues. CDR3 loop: CASSYDRDGYTF. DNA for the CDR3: TGTGCCAGCAGTTATGATCGGGATGGCTACACCTTC.

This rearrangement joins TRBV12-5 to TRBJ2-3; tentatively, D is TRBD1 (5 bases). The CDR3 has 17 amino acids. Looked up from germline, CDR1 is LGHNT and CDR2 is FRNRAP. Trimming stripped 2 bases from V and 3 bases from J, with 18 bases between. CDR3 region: CASGLPKRAGITDTQYF. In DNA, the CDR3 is TGTGCTAGTGGTTTGCCGAAACGGGCAGGGATAACAGATACGCAGTATTTT.

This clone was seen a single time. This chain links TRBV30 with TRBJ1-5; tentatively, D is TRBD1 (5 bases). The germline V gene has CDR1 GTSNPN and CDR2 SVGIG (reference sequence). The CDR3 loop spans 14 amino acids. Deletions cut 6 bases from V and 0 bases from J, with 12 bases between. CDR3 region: CACGGGNSNQPQHF. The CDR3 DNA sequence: TGTGCCTGTGGGGGGGGAAATAGCAATCAGCCCCAGCATTTT.

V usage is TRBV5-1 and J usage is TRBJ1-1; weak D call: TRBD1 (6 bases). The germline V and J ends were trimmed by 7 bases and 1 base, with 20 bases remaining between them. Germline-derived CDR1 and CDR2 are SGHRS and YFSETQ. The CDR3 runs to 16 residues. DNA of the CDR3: TGCGCCAGCGCTACGAAGGCAGGGGCGACGAACACTGAAGCTTTCTTT. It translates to CASATKAGATNTEAFF. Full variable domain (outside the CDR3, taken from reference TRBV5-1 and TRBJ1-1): KAGVTQTPRYLIKTRGQQVTLSCSPISGHRSVSWYQQTPGQGLQFLFEYFSETQRNKGNFPGRFSGRQFSNSRSEMNVSTLELGDSALYLCASATKAGATNTEAFFGQGTRLTVV.

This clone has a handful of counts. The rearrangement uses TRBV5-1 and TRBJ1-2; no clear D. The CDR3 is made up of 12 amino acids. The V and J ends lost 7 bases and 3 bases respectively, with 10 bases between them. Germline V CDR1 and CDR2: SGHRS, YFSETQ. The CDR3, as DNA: TGCGCCAGCGGCCCAGAAGACTATGGCTACACCTTC. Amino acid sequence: CASGPEDYGYTF.

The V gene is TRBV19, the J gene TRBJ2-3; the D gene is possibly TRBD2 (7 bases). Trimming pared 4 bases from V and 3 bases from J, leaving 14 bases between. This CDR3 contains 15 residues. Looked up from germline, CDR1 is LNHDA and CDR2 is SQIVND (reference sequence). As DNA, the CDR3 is TGTGCCAGTAGTAGAAGGCGGGGGCCGACAGATACGCAGTATTTT. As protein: CASSRRRGPTDTQYF. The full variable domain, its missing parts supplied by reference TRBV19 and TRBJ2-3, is DGGITQSPKYLFRKEGQNVTLSCEQNLNHDAMYWYRQDPGQGLRLIYYSQIVNDFQKGDIAEGYSVSREKKESFPLTVTSAQKNPTAFYLCASSRRRGPTDTQYFGPGTRLTVL.

CDR3 coding DNA: TGTGCCAGCAGCTTAGGAGACAGGCACTACAATGAGCAGTTCTTC. Protein product: CASSLGDRHYNEQFF. V usage is TRBV7-8 and J usage is TRBJ2-1; D might be TRBD1 (6 bases). Trimming stripped 1 base from V and 3 bases from J, with 10 bases between. This CDR3 region has 15 residues. Germline CDR1 reads SGHVS; CDR2 reads FQNEAQ.